The sequence of this T cell receptor beta chain was determined in a study of T cells after posttransplantation cyclophosphamide. This table comes from immunoSEQ multiplex PCR, and its TCRdb copy is limited to in-frame clones, with some not included. Altogether 15,000 to 20,000 clones were found in the sample, and no singletons occur. This clone has a count of ten or more. As yet, its antigen is unknown. Study findings and constraints: Donor-recipient repertoire similarity was low at 1-2 months, rising over year one.

The CDR3 loop spans 16 amino acids. The germline gives CDR1 MNHEY, CDR2 SMNVEV (reference sequence). The germline V and J ends were trimmed by 3 bases and 4 bases, with 17 bases remaining between them. Treatment was busulfan-fludarabine conditioning, a marrow graft, and cyclophosphamide on days +3 and +4. The TCR originated in a female patient in her 30s who received an allogeneic stem cell transplant from a related donor, was CMV-positive, and had no GVHD. Some of the T cells may derive from the graft donor. The V gene is TRBV27, the J gene TRBJ2-3; tentatively, D is TRBD1 (6 bases). The material sequenced was PBMCs, taken after allogeneic stem cell transplant with posttransplant cyclophosphamide. CDR3 nucleotides: TGTGCCAGCAGTTTTCAAATACCGACAGGCCCAGATACGCAGTATTTT. As protein: CASSFQIPTGPDTQYF.